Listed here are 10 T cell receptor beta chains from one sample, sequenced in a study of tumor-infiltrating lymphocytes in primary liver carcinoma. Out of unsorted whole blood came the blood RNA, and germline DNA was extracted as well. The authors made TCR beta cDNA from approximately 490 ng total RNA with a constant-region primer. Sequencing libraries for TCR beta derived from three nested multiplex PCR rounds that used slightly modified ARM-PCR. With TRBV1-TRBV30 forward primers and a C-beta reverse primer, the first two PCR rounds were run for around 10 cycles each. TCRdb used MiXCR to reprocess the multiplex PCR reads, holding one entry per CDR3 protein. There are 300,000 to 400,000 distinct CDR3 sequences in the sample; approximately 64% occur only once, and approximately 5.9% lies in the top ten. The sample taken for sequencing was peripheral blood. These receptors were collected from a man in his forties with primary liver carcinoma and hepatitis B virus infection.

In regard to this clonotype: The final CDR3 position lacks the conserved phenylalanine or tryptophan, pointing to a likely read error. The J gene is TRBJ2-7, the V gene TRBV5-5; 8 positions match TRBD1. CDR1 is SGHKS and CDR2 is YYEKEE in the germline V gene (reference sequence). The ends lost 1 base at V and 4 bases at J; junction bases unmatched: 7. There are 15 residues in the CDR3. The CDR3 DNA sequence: TGTGCCAGCAGCTTGTCCGGCGGGACAGGATACGAGCAGTACTCC. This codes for CASSLSGGTGYEQYS.

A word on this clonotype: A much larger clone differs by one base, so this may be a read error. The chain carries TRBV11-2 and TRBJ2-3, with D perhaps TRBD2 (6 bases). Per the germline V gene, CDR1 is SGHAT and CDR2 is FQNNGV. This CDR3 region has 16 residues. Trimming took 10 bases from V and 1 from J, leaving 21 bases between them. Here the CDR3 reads CAITFPRGLRTDTQYF. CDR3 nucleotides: TGTGCCATCACTTTTCCCCGGGGACTTCGCACAGATACGCAGTATTTT.

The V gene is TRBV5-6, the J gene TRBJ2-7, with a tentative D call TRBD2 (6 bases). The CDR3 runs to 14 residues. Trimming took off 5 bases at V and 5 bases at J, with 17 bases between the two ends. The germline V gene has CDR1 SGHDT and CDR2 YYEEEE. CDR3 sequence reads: CASSFAASVHEQYF. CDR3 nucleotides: TGTGCCAGCAGTTTTGCTGCTAGCGTACACGAGCAGTACTTC.

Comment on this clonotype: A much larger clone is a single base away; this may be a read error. The CDR3 is CVSSAIAGGIYEQYF. The DNA of the CDR3 is TGTGTCAGCAGTGCGATAGCGGGAGGAATCTACGAGCAGTACTTC. The gene calls are TRBV12-3 or TRBV12-4 and TRBJ2-7, with 10 nucleotides matching TRBD2. There are 15 residues in the CDR3.

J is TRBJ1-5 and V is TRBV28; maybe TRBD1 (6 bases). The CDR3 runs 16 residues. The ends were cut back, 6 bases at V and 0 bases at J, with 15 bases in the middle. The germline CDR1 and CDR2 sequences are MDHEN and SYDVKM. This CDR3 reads CASSEPWTVSNQPQHF. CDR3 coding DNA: TGTGCCAGCAGCGAACCCTGGACAGTTAGCAATCAGCCCCAGCATTTT.

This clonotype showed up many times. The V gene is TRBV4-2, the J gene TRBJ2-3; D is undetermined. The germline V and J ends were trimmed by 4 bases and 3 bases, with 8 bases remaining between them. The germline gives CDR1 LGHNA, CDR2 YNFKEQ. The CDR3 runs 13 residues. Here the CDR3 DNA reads TGTGCCAGCAGCCCCGGACGGACAGATACGCAGTATTTT. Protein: CASSPGRTDTQYF.

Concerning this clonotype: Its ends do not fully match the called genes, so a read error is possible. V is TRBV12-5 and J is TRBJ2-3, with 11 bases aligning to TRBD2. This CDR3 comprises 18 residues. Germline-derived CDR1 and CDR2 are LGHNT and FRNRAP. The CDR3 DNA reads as TGTGCTAGTGGTTTGGGGGGACTAGCGGCTGCCTTCACAGATACGCAGTGTTTT. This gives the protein CASGLGGLAAAFTDTQCF.

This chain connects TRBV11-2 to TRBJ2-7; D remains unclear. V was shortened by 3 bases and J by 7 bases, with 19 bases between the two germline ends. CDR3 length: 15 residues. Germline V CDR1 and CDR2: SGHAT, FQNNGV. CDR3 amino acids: CASSFYMGRVHEQYF. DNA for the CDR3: TGTGCCAGCAGCTTCTACATGGGTCGGGTACATGAGCAGTACTTC. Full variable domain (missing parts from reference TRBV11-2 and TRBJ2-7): EAGVAQSPRYKIIEKRQSVAFWCNPISGHATLYWYQQILGQGPKLLIQFQNNGVVDDSQLPKDRFSAERLKGVDSTLKIQPAKLEDSAVYLCASSFYMGRVHEQYFGPGTRLTVT.

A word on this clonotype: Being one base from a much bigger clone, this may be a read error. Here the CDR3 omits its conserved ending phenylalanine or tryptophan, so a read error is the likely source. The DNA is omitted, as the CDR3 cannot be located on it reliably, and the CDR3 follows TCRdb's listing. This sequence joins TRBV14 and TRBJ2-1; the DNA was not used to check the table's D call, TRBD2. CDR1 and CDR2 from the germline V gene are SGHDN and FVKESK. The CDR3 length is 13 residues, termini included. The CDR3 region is CASSQGESGMKFL.

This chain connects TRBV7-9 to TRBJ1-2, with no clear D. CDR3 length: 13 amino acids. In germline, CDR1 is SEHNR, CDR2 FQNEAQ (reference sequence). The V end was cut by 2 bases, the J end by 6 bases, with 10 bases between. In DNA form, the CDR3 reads TGTGCCAGCAGCTTAAGTGGGCAGGATGGCTACACCTTC. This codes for CASSLSGQDGYTF. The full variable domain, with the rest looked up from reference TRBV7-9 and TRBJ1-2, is DTGVSQNPRHKITKRGQNVTFRCDPISEHNRLYWYRQTLGQGPEFLTYFQNEAQLEKSRLLSDRFSAERPKGSFSTLEIQRTEQGDSAMYLCASSLSGQDGYTFGSGTRLTVV.